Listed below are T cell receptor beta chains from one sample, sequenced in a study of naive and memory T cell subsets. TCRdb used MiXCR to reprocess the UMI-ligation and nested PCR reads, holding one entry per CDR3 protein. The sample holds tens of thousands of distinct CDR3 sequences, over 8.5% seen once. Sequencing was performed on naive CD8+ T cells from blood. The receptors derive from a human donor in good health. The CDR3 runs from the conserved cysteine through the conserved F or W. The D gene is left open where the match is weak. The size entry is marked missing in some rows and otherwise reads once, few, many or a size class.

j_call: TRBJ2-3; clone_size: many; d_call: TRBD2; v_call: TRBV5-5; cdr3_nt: TGTGCCAGCAGCTTCGCGGGAGGCACAGATACGCAGTATTTT; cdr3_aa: CASSFAGGTDTQYF
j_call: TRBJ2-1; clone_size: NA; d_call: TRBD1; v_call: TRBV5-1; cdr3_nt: TGCGCCAGCAGCTCCCCCCTAAGGACAGGGGACTACTACAATGAGCAGTTCTTC; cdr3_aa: CASSSPLRTGDYYNEQFF
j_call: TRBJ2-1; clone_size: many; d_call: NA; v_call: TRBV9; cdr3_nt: TGTGCCAGCAGCGTAGTTCCGCGGGAAGGGAATGAGCAGTTCTTC; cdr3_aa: CASSVVPREGNEQFF
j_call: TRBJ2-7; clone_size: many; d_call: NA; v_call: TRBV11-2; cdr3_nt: TGTGCCAGCAGCCATGACAGCCTCTACGAGCAGTACTTC; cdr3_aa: CASSHDSLYEQYF
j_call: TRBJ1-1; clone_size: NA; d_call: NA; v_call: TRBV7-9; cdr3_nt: TGTGCCAGCAGCCCCCGGACAGAAGTCAACACTGAAGCTTTCTTT; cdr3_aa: CASSPRTEVNTEAFF
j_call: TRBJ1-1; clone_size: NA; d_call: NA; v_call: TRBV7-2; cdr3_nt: TGTGCCAGCAGCTTTAGGACTGAAGCTTTCTTT; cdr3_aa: CASSFRTEAFF
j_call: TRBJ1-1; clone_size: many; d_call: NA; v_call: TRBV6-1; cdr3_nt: TGTGCCAGCAGTGCAGGACAGCTTGGGTGGACTGAAGCTTTCTTT; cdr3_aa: CASSAGQLGWTEAFF
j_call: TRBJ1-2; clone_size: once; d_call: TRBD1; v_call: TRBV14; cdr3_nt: TGTGCCAGCAGCTTCCCCGGGACAGGGGACTATGGCTACACCTTC; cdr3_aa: CASSFPGTGDYGYTF
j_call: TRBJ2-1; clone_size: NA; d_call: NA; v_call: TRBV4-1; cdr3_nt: TGCGCCAGCGGGGATCGGTTTCCCTACAATGAGCAGTTCTTC; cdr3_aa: CASGDRFPYNEQFF
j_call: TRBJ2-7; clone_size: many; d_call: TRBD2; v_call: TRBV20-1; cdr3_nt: TGCAGTGCCGTCCCAGGGACTAGCCTCTTGCGGGAGCAGTACTTC; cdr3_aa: CSAVPGTSLLREQYF